Included here is one T cell receptor (beta chain) sequence, with context. Use of 60 Vbeta and 13 Jbeta primers characterized the PCR. Profiled with immunoSEQ multiplex PCR; TCRdb holds only in-frame clones, not every one. The table has roughly 150,000 clones, roughly 70% seen once. This sample was included in a study of cytomegalovirus exposure and HLA in healthy donors. Per germline, CDR1 SGHAT and CDR2 FQDESV (reference sequence). V gave up 1 base and J gave up 6 bases, with 20 bases separating them. This CDR3 comprises 17 residues. The rearrangement joins TRBV11-1 to TRBJ2-3, with a possible D match to TRBD2 (7 bases). The sequence came from a man aged 40-49 years in good health and CMV-seronegative. Source material: PBMCs. The CDR3 here is CASSLGSRGGYSDTQYF. The CDR3 nucleotides read TGTGCCAGCAGCTTAGGATCGAGGGGGGGCTATAGCGATACGCAGTATTTT. Full variable domain (rest looked up from reference TRBV11-1 and TRBJ2-3): EAEVAQSPRYKITEKSQAVAFWCDPISGHATLYWYRQILGQGPELLVQFQDESVVDDSQLPKDRFSAERLKGVDSTLKIQPAELGDSAMYLCASSLGSRGGYSDTQYFGPGTRLTVL.